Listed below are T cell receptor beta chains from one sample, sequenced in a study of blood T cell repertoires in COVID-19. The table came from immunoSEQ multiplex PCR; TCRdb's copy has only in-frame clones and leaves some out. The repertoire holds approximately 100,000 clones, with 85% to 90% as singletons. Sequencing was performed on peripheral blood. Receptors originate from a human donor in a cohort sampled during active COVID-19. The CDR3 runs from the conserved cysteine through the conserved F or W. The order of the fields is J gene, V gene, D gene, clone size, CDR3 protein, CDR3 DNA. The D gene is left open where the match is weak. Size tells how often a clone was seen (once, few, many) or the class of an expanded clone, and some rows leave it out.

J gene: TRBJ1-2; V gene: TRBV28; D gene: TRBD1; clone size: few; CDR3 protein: CASSPWDREDGYTF; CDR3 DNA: TGTGCCAGCAGTCCCTGGGACAGGGAGGATGGCTACACCTTC
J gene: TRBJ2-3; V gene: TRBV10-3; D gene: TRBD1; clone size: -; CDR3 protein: CAISPTGGRADTQYF; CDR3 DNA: TGTGCCATCAGCCCTACAGGGGGTCGTGCAGATACGCAGTATTTT
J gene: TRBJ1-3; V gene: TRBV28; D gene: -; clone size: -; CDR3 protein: CASRTGSGNTIYF; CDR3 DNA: TGTGCCAGCAGAACGGGATCTGGAAACACCATATATTTT
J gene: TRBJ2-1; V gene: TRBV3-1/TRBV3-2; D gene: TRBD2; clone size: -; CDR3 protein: CASSHGPGTSGREEQFF; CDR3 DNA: TGTGCCAGCAGCCACGGGCCGGGGACTAGCGGGAGGGAGGAGCAGTTCTTC
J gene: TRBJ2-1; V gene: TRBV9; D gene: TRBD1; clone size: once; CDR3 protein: CASSLYSGTGSVNEQFF; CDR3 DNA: TGTGCCAGCAGCCTCTACTCCGGGACAGGGTCGGTCAATGAGCAGTTCTTC
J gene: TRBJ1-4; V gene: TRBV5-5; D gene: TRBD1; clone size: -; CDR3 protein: CASSLVAGQHNEKLFF; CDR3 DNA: TGTGCCAGCAGCTTGGTAGCGGGACAGCATAATGAAAAACTGTTTTTT
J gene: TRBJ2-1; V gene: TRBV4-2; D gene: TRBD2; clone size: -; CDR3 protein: CASSQDPSGGYEQFF; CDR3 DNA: TGTGCCAGCAGCCAAGATCCTAGCGGGGGTTATGAGCAGTTCTTC
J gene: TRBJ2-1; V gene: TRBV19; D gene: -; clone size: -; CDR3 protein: CASSILVSSYNEQFF; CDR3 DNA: TGTGCCAGTAGTATTCTGGTTAGCTCCTACAATGAGCAGTTCTTC
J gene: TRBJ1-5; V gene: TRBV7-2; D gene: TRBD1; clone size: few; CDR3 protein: CASSSQGTGGGQPQHF; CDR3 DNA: TGTGCCAGCAGCTCTCAAGGTACAGGGGGAGGTCAGCCCCAGCATTTT
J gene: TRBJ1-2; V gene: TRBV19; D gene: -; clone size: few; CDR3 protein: CASSTLSGGYGYTF; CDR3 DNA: TGTGCCAGTAGTACCCTAAGTGGCGGCTATGGCTACACCTTC
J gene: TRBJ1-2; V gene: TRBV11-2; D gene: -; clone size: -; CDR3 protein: CASSLVALPSGDYGYTF; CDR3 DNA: TGTGCCAGCAGCTTAGTAGCCCTCCCTTCGGGGGACTATGGCTACACCTTC
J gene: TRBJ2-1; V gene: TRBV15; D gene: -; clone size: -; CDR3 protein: CATSRELPGWVDEQFF; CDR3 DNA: TGTGCCACCAGCAGAGAGTTGCCGGGGTGGGTCGATGAGCAGTTCTTC
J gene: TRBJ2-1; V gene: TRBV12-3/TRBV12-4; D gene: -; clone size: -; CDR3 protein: CASSLGGGEQFF; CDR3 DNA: TGTGCCAGCAGTTTAGGCGGCGGTGAGCAGTTCTTC
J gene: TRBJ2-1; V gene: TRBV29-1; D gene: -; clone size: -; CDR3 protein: CSVEVMSPKQFF; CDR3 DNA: TGCAGCGTTGAGGTCATGTCCCCTAAGCAGTTCTTC
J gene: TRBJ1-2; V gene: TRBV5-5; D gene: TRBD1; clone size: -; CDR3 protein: CASRQDRGGFGYGYTF; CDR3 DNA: TGTGCCAGCAGACAAGACAGGGGCGGATTCGGTTATGGCTACACCTTC
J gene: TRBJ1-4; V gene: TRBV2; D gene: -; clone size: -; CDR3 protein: CASSEERTEEKLFF; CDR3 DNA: TGTGCCAGCAGTGAAGAGCGGACAGAAGAAAAACTGTTTTTT
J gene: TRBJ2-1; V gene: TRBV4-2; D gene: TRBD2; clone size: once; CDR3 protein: CASSHAGGGNEQFF; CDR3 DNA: TGTGCCAGCAGCCATGCGGGGGGCGGCAATGAGCAGTTCTTC
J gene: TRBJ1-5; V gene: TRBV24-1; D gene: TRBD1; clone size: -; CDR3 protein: CATSDSNRGKGNQPQHF; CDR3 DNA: TGTGCCACCAGTGATTCCAACAGGGGAAAGGGCAATCAGCCCCAGCATTTT
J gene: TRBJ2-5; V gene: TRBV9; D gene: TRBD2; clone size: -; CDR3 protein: CASSATSGRARETQYF; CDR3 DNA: TGTGCCAGCAGCGCCACTAGCGGGAGGGCCCGAGAGACCCAGTACTTC
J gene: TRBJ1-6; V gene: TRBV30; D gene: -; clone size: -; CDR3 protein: CAWTRSTGFNSPLHF; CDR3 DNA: TGTGCCTGGACCAGATCGACAGGTTTCAATTCACCCCTCCACTTT
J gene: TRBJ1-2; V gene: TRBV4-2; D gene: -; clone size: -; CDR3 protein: CASSQDPGHGYGYTF; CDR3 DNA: TGTGCCAGCAGCCAAGATCCAGGGCATGGCTATGGCTACACCTTC
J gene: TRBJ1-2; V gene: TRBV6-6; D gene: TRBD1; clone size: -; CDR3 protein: CASSYDRALDTF; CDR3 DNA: TGTGCCAGCAGTTATGACAGGGCCCTAGACACCTTC
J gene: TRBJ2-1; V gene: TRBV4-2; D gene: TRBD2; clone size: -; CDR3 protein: CASSQDLAGARNEQFF; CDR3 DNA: TGTGCCAGCAGCCAAGATCTAGCGGGAGCTAGGAATGAGCAGTTCTTC
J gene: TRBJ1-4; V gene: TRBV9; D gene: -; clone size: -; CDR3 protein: CASSVEENEKLFF; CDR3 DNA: TGTGCCAGCAGCGTAGAAGAGAATGAAAAACTGTTTTTT
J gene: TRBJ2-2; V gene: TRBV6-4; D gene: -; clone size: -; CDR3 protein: CASSVDRNTGELFF; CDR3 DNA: TGTGCCAGCAGCGTAGACAGAAACACCGGGGAGCTGTTTTTT
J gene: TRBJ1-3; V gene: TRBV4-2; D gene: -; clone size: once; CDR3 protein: CASSQDSTGTRNTIYF; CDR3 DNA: TGTGCCAGCAGCCAAGATTCAACCGGGACAAGAAACACCATATATTTT
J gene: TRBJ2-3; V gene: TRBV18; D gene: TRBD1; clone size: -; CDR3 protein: CASSLVGTGGTDTQYF; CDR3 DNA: TGTGCCAGCTCACTGGTTGGGACAGGGGGCACAGATACGCAGTATTTT
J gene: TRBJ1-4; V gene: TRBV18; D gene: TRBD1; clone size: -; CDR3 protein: CASSPPGQGGEKLFF; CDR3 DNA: TGTGCCAGCTCACCACCGGGACAGGGGGGTGAAAAACTGTTTTTT
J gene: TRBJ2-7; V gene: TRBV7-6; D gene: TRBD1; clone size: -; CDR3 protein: CASSSNSGGGHEQYF; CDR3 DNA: TGTGCCAGCAGCTCGAACTCAGGGGGCGGCCACGAGCAGTACTTC
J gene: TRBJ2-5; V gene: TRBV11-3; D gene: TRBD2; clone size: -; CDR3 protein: CASSLRLAGDQYQETQYF; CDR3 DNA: TGTGCCAGCAGCCTAAGACTAGCGGGCGATCAGTACCAAGAGACCCAGTACTTC
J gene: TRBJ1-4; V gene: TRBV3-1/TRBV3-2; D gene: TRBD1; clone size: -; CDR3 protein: CASSQARTGGNEKLFF; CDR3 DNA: TGTGCCAGCAGCCAAGCGCGGACAGGGGGAAATGAAAAACTGTTTTTT
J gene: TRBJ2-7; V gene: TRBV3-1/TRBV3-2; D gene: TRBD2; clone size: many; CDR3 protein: CASSQVGGSGEQYF; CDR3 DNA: TGTGCCAGCAGCCAAGTCGGCGGGAGTGGTGAGCAGTACTTC
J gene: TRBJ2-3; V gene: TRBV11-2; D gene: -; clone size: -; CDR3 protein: CASSLPGTSTDTQYF; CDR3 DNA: TGTGCCAGCAGCTTACCAGGTACTAGCACAGATACGCAGTATTTT
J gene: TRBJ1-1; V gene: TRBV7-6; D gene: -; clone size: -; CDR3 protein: CASSLLAVNTEAFF; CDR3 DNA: TGTGCCAGCAGCTTATTGGCAGTGAACACTGAAGCTTTCTTT
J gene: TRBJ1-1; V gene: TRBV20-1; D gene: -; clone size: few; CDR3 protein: CSARVQEAFF; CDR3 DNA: TGCAGTGCTAGGGTACAAGAAGCTTTCTTT
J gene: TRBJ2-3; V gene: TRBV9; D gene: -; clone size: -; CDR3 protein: CASSVFGRLGEADTQYF; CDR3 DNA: TGTGCCAGCAGCGTATTCGGGAGACTAGGGGAAGCAGATACGCAGTATTTT
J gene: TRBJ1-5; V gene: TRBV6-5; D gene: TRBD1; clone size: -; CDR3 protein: CASRGGQIVDQPQHF; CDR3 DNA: TGTGCCAGCAGGGGGGGACAGATAGTTGATCAGCCCCAGCATTTT
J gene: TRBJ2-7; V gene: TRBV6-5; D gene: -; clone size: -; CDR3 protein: CASSRLGAVDEQYF; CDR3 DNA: TGTGCCAGCAGCCGCTTGGGGGCGGTGGACGAGCAGTACTTC
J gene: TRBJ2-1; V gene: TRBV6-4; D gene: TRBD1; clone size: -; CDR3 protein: CASSAGQGPYNEQFF; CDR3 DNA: TGTGCCAGCAGTGCCGGACAGGGACCCTACAATGAGCAGTTCTTC
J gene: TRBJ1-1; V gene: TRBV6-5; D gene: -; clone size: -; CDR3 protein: CASSYVADTEAFF; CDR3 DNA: TGTGCCAGCAGTTACGTGGCAGACACTGAAGCTTTCTTT
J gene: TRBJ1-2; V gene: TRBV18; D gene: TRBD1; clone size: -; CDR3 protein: CASSPGQGNYGYTF; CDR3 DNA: TGTGCCAGCTCACCGGGACAGGGGAACTATGGCTACACCTTC
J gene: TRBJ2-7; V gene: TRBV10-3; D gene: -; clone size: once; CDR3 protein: CAISEPAAEVPYEQYF; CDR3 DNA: TGTGCCATCAGTGAGCCGGCGGCGGAGGTACCCTACGAGCAGTACTTC
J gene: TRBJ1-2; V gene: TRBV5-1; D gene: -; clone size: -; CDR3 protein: CASSLDWGDYGYTF; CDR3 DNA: TGCGCCAGCAGCTTGGATTGGGGGGACTATGGCTACACCTTC
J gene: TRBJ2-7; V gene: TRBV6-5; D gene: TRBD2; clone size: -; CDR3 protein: CASRSPTSGIEQYF; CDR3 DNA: TGTGCCAGCAGATCACCAACTAGCGGGATCGAGCAGTACTTC
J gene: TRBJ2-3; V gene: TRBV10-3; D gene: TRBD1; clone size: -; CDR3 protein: CAISRDRSTDTQYF; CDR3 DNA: TGTGCCATCAGCCGGGACAGGAGCACAGATACGCAGTATTTT
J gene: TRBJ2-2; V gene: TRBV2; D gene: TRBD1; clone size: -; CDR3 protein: CASAGGQEDGELFF; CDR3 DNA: TGTGCCAGCGCAGGGGGTCAGGAAGACGGGGAGCTGTTTTTT
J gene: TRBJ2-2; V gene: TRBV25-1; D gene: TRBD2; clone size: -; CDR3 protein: CASSDSGTSQYTGELFF; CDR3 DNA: TGTGCCAGCAGTGATTCCGGGACTAGCCAGTACACCGGGGAGCTGTTTTTT
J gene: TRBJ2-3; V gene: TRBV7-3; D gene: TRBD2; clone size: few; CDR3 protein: CASSLAGGSGDTQYF; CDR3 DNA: TGTGCCAGCAGCTTAGCGGGAGGATCAGGGGATACGCAGTATTTT
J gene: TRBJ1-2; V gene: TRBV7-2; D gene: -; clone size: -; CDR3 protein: CASSLQGDPFRFGYTF; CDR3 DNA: TGTGCCAGCAGCTTACAGGGCGACCCCTTCAGATTTGGCTACACCTTC
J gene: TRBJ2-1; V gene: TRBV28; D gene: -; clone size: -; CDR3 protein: CASSTRAGGPGEQFF; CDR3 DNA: TGTGCCAGCAGTACGCGAGCCGGGGGGCCGGGAGAGCAGTTCTTC
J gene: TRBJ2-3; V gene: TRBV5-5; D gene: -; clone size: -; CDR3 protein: CASSPDADTQYF; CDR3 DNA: TGTGCCAGCAGCCCAGATGCAGATACGCAGTATTTT
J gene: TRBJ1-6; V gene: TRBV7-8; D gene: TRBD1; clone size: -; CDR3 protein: CASSLVGTGFVSPLHF; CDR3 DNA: TGTGCCAGCAGCTTAGTTGGGACAGGGTTTGTTTCACCCCTCCACTTT
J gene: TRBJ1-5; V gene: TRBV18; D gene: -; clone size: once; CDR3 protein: CASSPRGESNQPQHF; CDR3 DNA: TGTGCCAGCTCACCACGGGGGGAAAGCAATCAGCCCCAGCATTTT
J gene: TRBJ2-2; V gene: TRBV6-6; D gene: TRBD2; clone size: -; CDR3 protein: CASSSTSGNTGELFF; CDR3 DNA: TGTGCCAGCAGTTCGACTAGCGGGAACACCGGGGAGCTGTTTTTT
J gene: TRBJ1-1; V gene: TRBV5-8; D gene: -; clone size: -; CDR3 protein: CASSSGLLSEAFF; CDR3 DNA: TGTGCCAGCAGCTCGGGACTGCTAAGTGAAGCTTTCTTT
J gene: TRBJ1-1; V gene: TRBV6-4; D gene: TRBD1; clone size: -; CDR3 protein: CASSDPRTGKMNTEAFF; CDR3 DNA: TGTGCCAGCAGTGACCCCAGGACAGGAAAGATGAACACTGAAGCTTTCTTT
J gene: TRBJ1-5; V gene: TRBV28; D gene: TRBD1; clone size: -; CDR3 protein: CASSFRGQGWNQPQHF; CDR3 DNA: TGTGCCAGCAGTTTCCGTGGACAGGGTTGGAATCAGCCCCAGCATTTT